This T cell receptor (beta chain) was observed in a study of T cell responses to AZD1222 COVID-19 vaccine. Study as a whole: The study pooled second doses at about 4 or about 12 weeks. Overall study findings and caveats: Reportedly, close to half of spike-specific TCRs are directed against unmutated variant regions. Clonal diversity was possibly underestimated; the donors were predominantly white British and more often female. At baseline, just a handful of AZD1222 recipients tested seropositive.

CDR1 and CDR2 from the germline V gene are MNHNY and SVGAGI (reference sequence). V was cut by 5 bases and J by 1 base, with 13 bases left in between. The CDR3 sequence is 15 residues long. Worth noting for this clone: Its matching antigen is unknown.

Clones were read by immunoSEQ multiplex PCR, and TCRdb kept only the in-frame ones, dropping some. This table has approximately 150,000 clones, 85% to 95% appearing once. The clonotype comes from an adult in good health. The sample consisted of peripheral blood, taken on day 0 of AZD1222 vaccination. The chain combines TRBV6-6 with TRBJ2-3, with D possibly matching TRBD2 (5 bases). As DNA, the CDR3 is TGTGCCAGCAGTATATTGCTCGGGGGCACAGATACGCAGTATTTT. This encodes CASSILLGGTDTQYF.